This T cell receptor beta chain was recorded in a study of T-cell reconstitution after alpha-beta-depleted transplantation in children. Germline CDR1 is DFQATT and CDR2 is SNEGSKA (reference sequence). The CDR3 consists of 13 residues. J lost 5 bases, V lost 6 bases, and 4 bases had no gene match. Preparing the TCRbeta library involved the use of unique molecular identifiers. TCRdb recomputed calls from the PCR reads with MiXCR, one row per CDR3 protein. Of about 610,000 distinct CDR3 sequences listed, roughly a tenth were seen once; the top ten hold roughly 3.9%. The sequence was collected from a human donor who donated a stem cell graft to a child with acute myeloid leukemia. The sample in question was PBMCs from the stem cell graft donor, obtained from the stem cell graft. The rearrangement joins TRBV20-1 to TRBJ2-5; 12 nucleotides match TRBD2. In nucleotides, the CDR3 is TGCAGTGCAGCCGGGACTAGCGGGGAGACCCAGTACTTC. Translated: CSAAGTSGETQYF.